The 9 T cell receptor beta chains below all came from one sample that was sequenced in a study of T cell responses to AZD1222 COVID-19 vaccine. Clones were sequenced by immunoSEQ multiplex PCR, and TCRdb holds only the in-frame ones, with some missing. The sample lists 130,000 to 150,000 clones; roughly 92% were seen once. The sample here was peripheral blood, taken on day 0 of AZD1222 vaccination. Receptors were obtained from an adult in good health.

Turning to this clone: Other DNA sequences from this sample encode an identical CDR3 as well. The V call is TRBV9, the J call TRBJ1-2; D not resolved. This CDR3 has 13 amino acids. With 2 bases removed from V and 7 bases from J, the gap between germline ends came to 12 bases. The germline gives CDR1 SGDLS, CDR2 YYNGEE. The CDR3 sequence is CASSVDPGGGYTF. CDR3 in DNA: TGTGCCAGCAGCGTGGACCCTGGAGGTGGCTACACCTTC.

The genes are TRBV18 and TRBJ1-2, with 8 bases that match TRBD1. V was pared by 6 bases and J by 8 bases, with 5 bases of the junction left unmatched. CDR1 is KGHSH and CDR2 is LQKENI in the germline V gene. The CDR3 has 12 residues. DNA of the CDR3: TGTGCCAGCTCGCGAGACAGGGGCGGCTACACCTTC. The encoded protein is CASSRDRGGYTF. The whole variable domain, remainder taken from reference TRBV18 and TRBJ1-2, is NAGVMQNPRHLVRRRGQEARLRCSPMKGHSHVYWYRQLPEEGLKFMVYLQKENIIDESGMPKERFSAEFPKEGPSILRIQQVVRGDSAAYFCASSRDRGGYTFGSGTRLTVV.

The genes are TRBV24-1 and TRBJ2-1, with 10 bases aligning to TRBD1. Trimming removed 3 bases from V and 6 bases from J; junction bases left unmatched: 13. CDR3 length equals 18 residues. Germline CDR1 KGHDR, CDR2 SFDVKD. CDR3 amino acids: CATSDQDRGDVIANEQFF. CDR3 DNA sequence: TGTGCCACCAGTGATCAGGACAGGGGGGATGTAATCGCCAATGAGCAGTTCTTC.

The rearrangement uses TRBV9 and TRBJ2-4; 9 bases map to TRBD2. CDR1 is SGDLS and CDR2 is YYNGEE in the germline V gene. There are 15 residues in the CDR3. The V gene end was trimmed by 4 bases and the J gene end by 5 bases; junction bases not matched to a gene: 7. CDR3 in amino acids: CASSPLGGGENIQYF. CDR3 bases: TGTGCCAGCAGCCCATTAGGCGGGGGGGAAAACATTCAGTACTTC.

This chain uses TRBV7-8 with TRBJ2-1; D not certain. Deletions cut 1 base from V and 4 bases from J, with 2 bases between. Germline loops: CDR1 SGHVS, CDR2 FQNEAQ. The CDR3 length is 12 residues. The CDR3: CASSLVYNEQFF. The CDR3 region has the DNA TGTGCCAGCAGCTTAGTATACAATGAGCAGTTCTTC.

V usage is TRBV7-2 and J usage is TRBJ1-6; D remains unclear. Germline V gives CDR1 SGHTA, CDR2 FQGNSA. Trimming left V 5 bases short and J 5 bases short, with 7 bases between. The CDR3 length is 13 residues. The CDR3: CASSPQNNSPLHF. CDR3 sequence (DNA): TGTGCCAGCAGCCCCCAAAATAATTCACCCCTCCACTTT.

This clone came up a few times. The V gene is TRBV27, the J gene TRBJ1-4; maybe TRBD1 (6 bases). V lost 8 bases and J 5 bases, leaving 12 bases between the germline ends. The germline gives CDR1 MNHEY, CDR2 SMNVEV (reference sequence). The CDR3 totals 13 residues. Here the CDR3 DNA reads TGTGCCAGCCGAAAACAGGGCAATGAAAAACTGTTTTTT. Its protein product is CASRKQGNEKLFF.

The chain uses TRBV27 and TRBJ1-2, with D uncertain. Germline CDR1 reads MNHEY; CDR2 reads SMNVEV (reference sequence). V was cut by 5 bases and J by 5 bases, with 12 bases left in between. The CDR3 contains 13 residues. Here the CDR3 reads CASSRTELYGYTF. The DNA of the CDR3 is TGTGCCAGCAGTCGGACGGAACTATATGGCTACACCTTC.

J is TRBJ2-7 and V is TRBV29-1; TRBD2 matches 8 bases. Trimming cost V 5 bases and J 2 bases; bases outside gene matches: 8. The CDR3 runs to 14 residues. Germline CDR1 reads SQVTM; CDR2 reads ANQGSEA. In DNA form, the CDR3 reads TGCAGCGTTACTAGCGGAGCTTCCACCTACGAGCAGTACTTC. Translated: CSVTSGASTYEQYF.